This T cell receptor (beta chain) derives from a study of T cell repertoires in cytomegalovirus infection. In the study overall: Public TCR beta signatures were indicative of both CMV infection and a matching HLA type.

The V gene lost 0 bases and the J gene lost 4 bases, with 12 bases spanning the gap. CDR3 length: 15 amino acids. Germline CDR1 is LGHDT and CDR2 is YNNKEL (reference sequence). Points on this clonotype: Antigen unknown.

TCRdb independently ran MiXCR on the reads; one entry per CDR3 protein. Altogether 150,000 or so distinct CDR3 sequences are present, approximately 17% being singletons, with the ten largest covering 18%. Findings and limits, study-wide: Cumulative public TCR beta family frequency identified CMV carriers with the relevant HLA. In two of eight donors, the top clonotype was HLA-C-restricted CMV-specific.

This chain links TRBV3-1 with TRBJ1-2, with a weak D call TRBD1 (6 bases). This clonotype was obtained from a human donor in good health (CMV status not recorded). Some clones in this sample may be carry-over from other donors' samples. Sequencing used CD8+ T cells from PBMCs. CDR3 nucleotide sequence: TGTGCCAGCAGCCAAGATGAACAGGGCTTCTATGGCTACACCTTC. It encodes CASSQDEQGFYGYTF.